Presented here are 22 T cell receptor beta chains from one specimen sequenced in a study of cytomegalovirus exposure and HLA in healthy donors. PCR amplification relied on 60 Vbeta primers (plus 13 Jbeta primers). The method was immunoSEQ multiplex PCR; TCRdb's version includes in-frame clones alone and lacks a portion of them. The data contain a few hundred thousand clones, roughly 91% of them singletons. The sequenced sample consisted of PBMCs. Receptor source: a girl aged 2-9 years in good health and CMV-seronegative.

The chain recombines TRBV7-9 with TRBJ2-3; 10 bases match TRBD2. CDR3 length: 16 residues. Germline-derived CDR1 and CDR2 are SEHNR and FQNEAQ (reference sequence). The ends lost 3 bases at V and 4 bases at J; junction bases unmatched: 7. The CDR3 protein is CASSFGSAGGPDTQYF. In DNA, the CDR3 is TGTGCCAGCAGCTTCGGCTCAGCGGGGGGGCCAGATACGCAGTATTTT.

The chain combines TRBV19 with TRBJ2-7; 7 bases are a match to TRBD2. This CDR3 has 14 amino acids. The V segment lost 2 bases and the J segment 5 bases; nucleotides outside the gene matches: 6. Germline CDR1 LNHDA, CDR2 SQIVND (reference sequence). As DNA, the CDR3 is TGTGCCAGTAGTATATTAGCTAGCGGAGACGAGCAGTACTTC. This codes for CASSILASGDEQYF. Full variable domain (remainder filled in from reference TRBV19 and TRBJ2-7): DGGITQSPKYLFRKEGQNVTLSCEQNLNHDAMYWYRQDPGQGLRLIYYSQIVNDFQKGDIAEGYSVSREKKESFPLTVTSAQKNPTAFYLCASSILASGDEQYFGPGTRLTVT.

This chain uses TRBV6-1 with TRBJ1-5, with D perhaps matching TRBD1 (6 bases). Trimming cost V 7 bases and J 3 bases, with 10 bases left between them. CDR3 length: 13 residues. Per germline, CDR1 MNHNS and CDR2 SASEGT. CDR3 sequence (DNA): TGTGCCAGCACTAGGACAGACAATCAGCCCCAGCATTTT. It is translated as CASTRTDNQPQHF.

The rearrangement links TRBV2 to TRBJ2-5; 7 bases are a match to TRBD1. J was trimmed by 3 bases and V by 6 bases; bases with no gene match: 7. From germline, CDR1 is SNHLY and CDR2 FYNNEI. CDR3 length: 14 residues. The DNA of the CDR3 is TGTGCCAGCAGCCGATCCGGGACAGAAGAGACCCAGTACTTC. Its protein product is CASSRSGTEETQYF.

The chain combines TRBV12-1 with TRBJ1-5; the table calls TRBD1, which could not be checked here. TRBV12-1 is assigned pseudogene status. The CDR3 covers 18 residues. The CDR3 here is CASSFPAMTGGFCQPQHF. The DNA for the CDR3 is TGTGCCAGCAGCTTTCCGGCTATGACAGGGGGCTTCTGTCAGCCCCAGCATTTT.

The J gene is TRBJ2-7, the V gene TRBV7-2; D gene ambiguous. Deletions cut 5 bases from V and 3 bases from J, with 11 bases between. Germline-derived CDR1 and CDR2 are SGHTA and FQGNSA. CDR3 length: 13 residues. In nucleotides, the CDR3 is TGTGCCAGCAGCGTATCCCGTTTCTACGAGCAGTACTTC. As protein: CASSVSRFYEQYF.

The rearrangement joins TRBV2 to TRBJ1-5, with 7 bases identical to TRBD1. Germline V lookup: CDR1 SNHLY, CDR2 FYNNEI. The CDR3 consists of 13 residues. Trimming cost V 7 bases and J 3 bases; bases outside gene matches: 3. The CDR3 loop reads CASMGQFNQPQHF. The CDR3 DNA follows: TGTGCCAGCATGGGACAGTTCAATCAGCCCCAGCATTTT.

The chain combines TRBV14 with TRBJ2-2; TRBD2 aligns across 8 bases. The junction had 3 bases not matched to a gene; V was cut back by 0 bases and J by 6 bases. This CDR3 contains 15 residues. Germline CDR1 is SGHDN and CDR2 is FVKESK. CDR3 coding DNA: TGTGCCAGCAGCCAAGATGCCGGGAGGGCCGGGGAGCTGTTTTTT. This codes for CASSQDAGRAGELFF.

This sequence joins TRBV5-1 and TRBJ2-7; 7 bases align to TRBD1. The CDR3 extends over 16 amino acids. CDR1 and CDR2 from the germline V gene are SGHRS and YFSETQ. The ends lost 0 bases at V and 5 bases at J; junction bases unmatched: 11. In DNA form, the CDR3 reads TGCGCCAGCAGCTTGGCAACGACGACAGGGTTCGACGAGCAGTACTTC. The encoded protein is CASSLATTTGFDEQYF.

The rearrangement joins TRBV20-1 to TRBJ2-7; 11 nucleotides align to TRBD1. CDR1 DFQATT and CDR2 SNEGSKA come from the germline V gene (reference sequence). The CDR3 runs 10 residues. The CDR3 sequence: CMGQGDEQYF. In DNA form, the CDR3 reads TGCATGGGACAGGGGGACGAGCAGTACTTC.

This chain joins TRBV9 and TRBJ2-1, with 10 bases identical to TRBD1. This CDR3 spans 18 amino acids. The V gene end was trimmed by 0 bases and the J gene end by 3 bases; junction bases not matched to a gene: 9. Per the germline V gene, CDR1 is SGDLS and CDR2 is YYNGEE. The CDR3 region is CASSVDWTGGSVYNEQFF. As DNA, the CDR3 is TGTGCCAGCAGCGTAGATTGGACAGGGGGTAGCGTCTACAATGAGCAGTTCTTC.

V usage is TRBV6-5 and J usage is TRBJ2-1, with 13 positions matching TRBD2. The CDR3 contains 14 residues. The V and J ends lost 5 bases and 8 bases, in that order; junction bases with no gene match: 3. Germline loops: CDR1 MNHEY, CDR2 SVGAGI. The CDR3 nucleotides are TGTGCCAGCAGTACGGGACTAGCGGGGTATGAGCAGTTCTTC. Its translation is CASSTGLAGYEQFF.

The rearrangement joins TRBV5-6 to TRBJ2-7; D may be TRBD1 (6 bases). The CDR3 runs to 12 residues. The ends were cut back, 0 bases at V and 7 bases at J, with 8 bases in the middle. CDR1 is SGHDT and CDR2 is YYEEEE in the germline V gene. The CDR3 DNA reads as TGTGCCAGCAGCTTGGGTACAGGGGAGCAGTACTTC. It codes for CASSLGTGEQYF.

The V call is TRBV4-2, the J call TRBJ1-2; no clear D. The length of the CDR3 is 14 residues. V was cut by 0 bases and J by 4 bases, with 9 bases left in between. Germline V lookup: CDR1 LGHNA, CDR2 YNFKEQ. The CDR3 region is CASSQDGVVYGYTF. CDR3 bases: TGTGCCAGCAGCCAAGACGGGGTCGTCTATGGCTACACCTTC.

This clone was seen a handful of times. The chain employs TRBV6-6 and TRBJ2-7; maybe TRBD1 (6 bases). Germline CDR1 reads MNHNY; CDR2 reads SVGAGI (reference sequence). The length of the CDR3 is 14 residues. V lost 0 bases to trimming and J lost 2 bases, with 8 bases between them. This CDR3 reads CASSYSGGPYEQYF. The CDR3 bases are TGTGCCAGCAGTTACTCTGGGGGCCCCTACGAGCAGTACTTC.

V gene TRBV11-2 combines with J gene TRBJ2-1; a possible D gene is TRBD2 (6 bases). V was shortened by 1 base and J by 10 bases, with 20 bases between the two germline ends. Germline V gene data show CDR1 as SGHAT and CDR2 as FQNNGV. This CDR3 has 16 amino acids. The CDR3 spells CASSLVLSGPPKEQFF. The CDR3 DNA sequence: TGTGCCAGCAGCTTAGTTCTTAGCGGCCCCCCCAAAGAGCAGTTCTTC. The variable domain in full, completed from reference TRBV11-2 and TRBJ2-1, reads EAGVAQSPRYKIIEKRQSVAFWCNPISGHATLYWYQQILGQGPKLLIQFQNNGVVDDSQLPKDRFSAERLKGVDSTLKIQPAKLEDSAVYLCASSLVLSGPPKEQFFGPGTRLTVL.

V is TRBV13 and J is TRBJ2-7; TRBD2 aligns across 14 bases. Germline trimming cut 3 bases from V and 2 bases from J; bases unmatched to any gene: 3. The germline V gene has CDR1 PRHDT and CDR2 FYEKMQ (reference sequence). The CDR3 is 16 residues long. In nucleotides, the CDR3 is TGTGCCAGCAGCTTCGGGACTAGCGGGAGACCCTACGAGCAGTACTTC. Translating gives CASSFGTSGRPYEQYF.

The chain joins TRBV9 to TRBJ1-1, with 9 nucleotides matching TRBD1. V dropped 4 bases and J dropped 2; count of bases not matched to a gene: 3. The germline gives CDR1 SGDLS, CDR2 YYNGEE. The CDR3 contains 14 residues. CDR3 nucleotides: TGTGCCAGCAGCCTGGGACAGGGTAACACTGAAGCTTTCTTT. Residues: CASSLGQGNTEAFF.

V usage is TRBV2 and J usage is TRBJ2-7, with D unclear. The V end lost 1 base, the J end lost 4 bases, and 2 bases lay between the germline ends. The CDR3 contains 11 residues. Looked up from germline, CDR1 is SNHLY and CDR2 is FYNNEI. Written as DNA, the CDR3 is TGTGCCAGCAGTGAAGTATACGAGCAGTACTTC. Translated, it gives CASSEVYEQYF.

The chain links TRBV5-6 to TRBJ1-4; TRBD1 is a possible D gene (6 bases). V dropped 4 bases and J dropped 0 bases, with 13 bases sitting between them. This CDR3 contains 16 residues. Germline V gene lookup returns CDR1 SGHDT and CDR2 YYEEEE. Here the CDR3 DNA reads TGTGCCAGCAGCCCTCGACGGACAGCAACTAATGAAAAACTGTTTTTT. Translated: CASSPRRTATNEKLFF.

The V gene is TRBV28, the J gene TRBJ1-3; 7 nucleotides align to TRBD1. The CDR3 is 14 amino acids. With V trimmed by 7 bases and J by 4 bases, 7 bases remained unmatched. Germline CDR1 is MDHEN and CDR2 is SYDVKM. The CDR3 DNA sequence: TGTGCCAGCACCGAAACAGGGGACGGAAACACCATATATTTT. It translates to CASTETGDGNTIYF.

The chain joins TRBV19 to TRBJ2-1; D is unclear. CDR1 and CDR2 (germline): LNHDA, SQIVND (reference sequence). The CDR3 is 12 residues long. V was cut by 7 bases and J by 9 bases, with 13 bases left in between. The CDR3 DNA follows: TGTGCCAGTACCGACCTAGGCGGTGAGCAGTTCTTC. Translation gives CASTDLGGEQFF.